Given below is one TCR beta chain in context. What this receptor recognizes is not known. No clone much larger than this one lies a single base away; base qualities are absent. The library was made by the immunoSEQ multiplex PCR assay. The published analysis was carried out like this. A statistical classification framework was developed to diagnose cytomegalovirus status using the catalog of TCR beta chain sequences. TCRdb stores this immuneACCESS table with in-frame sequences only. Part of the clones is absent; in the studies checked, under half of the shortfall reflects unresolved V genes, and no reason is known for the rest. V, J and clone size derive from that table, while D and trimming were established from the DNA sequence. Counted in this sample were some 250,000 clones; around 91% of them appeared once. The top ten clonotypes cover 0.35% to 0.45% of the sample. This specimen comes from a study of cytomegalovirus exposure and HLA in healthy donors (dated by TCRdb to 2016 to 2017). About the full investigation: The roughly 700 repertoires of the first cohort and the 120 or so validation repertoires were produced on the same platform, according to a later analysis. The study aimed to test whether signatures of past pathogen exposure could be identified by cataloging public T cell receptors. Along with the approximately 700-subject first cohort, a separate validation cohort of over a hundred different subjects was used. To predict cytomegalovirus infection status, the study combined high-throughput TCR immunosequencing, statistical association of individual TCRs with disease status, and machine learning. Overall study results and their limits: A total of about 150 TCR beta chains were listed by the study as associated with cytomegalovirus. The classifier was reported to diagnose cytomegalovirus status with high specificity and sensitivity in both the original and validation cohorts. A later analysis found that TCRs clustered in the first cohort also tended to co-occur in the 120 validation repertoires, with more than 90% of cluster scores above 0. A later analysis lacked HLA typing for the validation cohort, so it scored co-occurrence in that cohort across all 120 repertoires. The authors suggested that the approach could potentially be generalized to other disease states and immunological phenotypes. Most TCR sequences were observed very rarely across donors, whereas some public TCRs were present in many individuals. A few of the identified cytomegalovirus-associated TCR beta chains were confirmed in vitro to be specific for cytomegalovirus antigens.

The donors were included in the validation cohort of approximately 120 subjects, a group kept apart from the approximately 670-subject first cohort. The sequencing sample was made of PBMCs. The sequence derives from a young woman in good health and CMV-seronegative.

The CDR3 sequence is CASRTQGDTEAFF. The bases are TGTGCCAGTCGTACACAGGGAGACACTGAAGCTTTCTTT. The sequence is built from TRBV19 and TRBJ1-1; D gene: possibly TRBD1, on 6 matching bases. Counted from cysteine to phenylalanine, this CDR3 has 13 amino acids. Solely the CDR3 DNA is kept, with 39 bases framed from the first base. V is reduced by 8 bases and J by 3 bases, leaving a spacing of 13 bases between them. According to the germline V gene (reference sequence), CDR1 reads LNHDA and CDR2 reads SQIVND. The full variable domain, with segments outside the CDR3 supplied by the reference TRBV19 and TRBJ1-1 proteins, appears as DGGITQSPKYLFRKEGQNVTLSCEQNLNHDAMYWYRQDPGQGLRLIYYSQIVNDFQKGDIAEGYSVSREKKESFPLTVTSAQKNPTAFYLCASRTQGDTEAFFGQGTRLTVV.